The 23 T cell receptor beta chains below were found in one sample sequenced in a study of regulatory T cells in long-lasting Graves disease. Assembly of TCR beta libraries relied on iRepertoire HTBI primers together with Arm-PCR of CDR3 regions. TCRdb recomputed calls from the multiplex PCR reads with MiXCR, one row per CDR3 protein. The profile covers 700,000 or so distinct CDR3 sequences, with 30% appearing a single time and roughly 41% taken by the ten largest. Time point of the sample: persistent/refractory GD, antithyroid drugs over 5 years with positive TRAb. After RNA was extracted from PBMCs, the TCR library was made from it. Sequences were derived from peripheral blood mononuclear cells (PBMCs), sampled when the disease was refractory, from a patient treated with antithyroid drugs. The receptors were sampled from a female donor with Graves disease.

The chain joins TRBV7-9 to TRBJ2-2, with 7 bases identical to TRBD2. Germline assignment: CDR1 SEHNR and CDR2 FQNEAQ (reference sequence). V was pared by 5 bases and J by 4 bases, with 4 bases of the junction left unmatched. The CDR3 is 14 residues long. CDR3 sequence: CASSIGGGTGELFF. The CDR3 DNA follows: TGTGCCAGCAGCATAGGCGGGGGCACCGGGGAGCTGTTTTTT.

The chain carries TRBV12-3 or TRBV12-4 and TRBJ2-7; the match to TRBD1 covers 9 bases. The CDR3 totals 17 residues. The ends lost 0 bases at V and 8 bases at J; junction bases unmatched: 14. The CDR3 spells CASSLAMGQGSMYKQYF. The CDR3 DNA is TGTGCCAGCAGTTTAGCTATGGGACAGGGCAGTATGTACAAGCAGTACTTC.

The chain recombines TRBV29-1 with TRBJ2-7; D is ambiguous. The CDR3 contains 12 residues. V gave up 4 bases and J gave up 2 bases, with 9 bases separating them. CDR1 and CDR2 (germline): SQVTM, ANQGSEA. This CDR3 is CSVADATYEQYF. CDR3 nucleotide sequence: TGCAGCGTTGCGGACGCTACCTACGAGCAGTACTTC.

The chain combines TRBV6-2 or TRBV6-3 with TRBJ2-2; tentative D call: TRBD2 (6 bases). In germline, CDR1 is MNHEY, CDR2 SVGEGT. Between the trimmed V and J ends, which lost 5 bases and 7 bases, there was a span of 14 bases. This CDR3 is 14 amino acids long. The CDR3 coding sequence is TGTGCCAGCAGTAACCGAGAGGGAGGCGGGGAGCTGTTTTTT. This codes for CASSNREGGGELFF.

V and J are TRBV27 and TRBJ2-7, with D possibly matching TRBD1 (5 bases). The V end lost 5 bases, the J end lost 10 bases, and 18 bases lay between the germline ends. This CDR3 region has 13 residues. CDR1 and CDR2 (germline): MNHEY, SMNVEV (reference sequence). The CDR3 coding sequence is TGTGCCAGCAGTGTCGGGCAGGGAAATGGTCAGTACTTC. Its translation: CASSVGQGNGQYF.

Ten or more counts support this clonotype. The chain combines TRBV2 with TRBJ2-5, with D perhaps TRBD1 or TRBD2 (7 bases each). CDR1 and CDR2 from the germline V gene are SNHLY and FYNNEI. V lost 6 bases, J lost 1 base, and 15 bases lay in between. The CDR3 is 15 amino acids. The CDR3 spells CASRVQGRAQETQYF. CDR3 bases: TGTGCCAGCAGGGTACAGGGGAGGGCCCAAGAGACCCAGTACTTC.

The V gene is TRBV30, the J gene TRBJ1-5; no clear D gene. Deletions cut 1 base from V and 5 bases from J, with 18 bases between. The germline gives CDR1 GTSNPN, CDR2 SVGIG (reference sequence). The CDR3 has 16 residues. CDR3 nucleotides: TGTGCCTGGAGTGAAGGTAGCCCAGGCTCCCATCAGCCCCAGCATTTT. As protein: CAWSEGSPGSHQPQHF.

The chain uses TRBV10-3 and TRBJ1-6; 10 nucleotides match TRBD1. The CDR3 contains 15 residues. Trimming at V came to 2 bases and at J to 8 bases, leaving 3 bases not matched to a gene. Germline V gene data show CDR1 as ENHRY and CDR2 as SYGVKD. Here the CDR3 reads CAISERTGGDSPLHF. The DNA for the CDR3 is TGTGCCATCAGTGAGAGGACAGGGGGGGATTCACCCCTCCACTTT.

There are a few counts of this clonotype. V gene TRBV10-3 combines with J gene TRBJ1-6; D is possibly TRBD1 (5 bases). This CDR3 spans 14 amino acids. With 1 base removed from V and 7 bases from J, the gap between germline ends came to 8 bases. Germline CDR1 and CDR2: ENHRY and SYGVKD. The CDR3 coding sequence is TGTGCCATCAGTGAGTTGGCAGGGAATTCACCCCTCCACTTT. This sequence encodes CAISELAGNSPLHF.

The chain combines TRBV7-3 with TRBJ2-5; TRBD1 agrees at 7 bases. V gave up 3 bases and J gave up 5 bases; unmatched junction bases: 12. This CDR3 is 16 amino acids long. Germline V gene sequence: CDR1 SGHTA, CDR2 FQGTGA. The CDR3 here is CASSFCLGGVRETQYF. The CDR3 DNA sequence: TGTGCCAGCAGCTTTTGTTTAGGGGGCGTAAGGGAGACCCAGTACTTC.

The CDR3 region is CASSLQGPQPFTEAFF. The CDR3 bases are TGCGCCAGCAGCTTACAGGGGCCTCAACCATTCACTGAAGCTTTCTTT. The chain is built from TRBV5-1 and TRBJ1-1; 7 bases map to TRBD1. This CDR3 has 16 amino acids. Trimming cost V 2 bases and J 4 bases; bases outside gene matches: 11. CDR1 and CDR2 (germline): SGHRS, YFSETQ.

This clonotype was seen ten or more times. The chain uses TRBV20-1 and TRBJ1-4; 9 positions agree with TRBD1. V lost 0 bases to trimming and J lost 7 bases; unmatched junction nucleotides: 12. Germline V gives CDR1 DFQATT, CDR2 SNEGSKA (reference sequence). CDR3 length: 17 amino acids. The CDR3 DNA sequence: TGCAGTGCTAGAGATCCGACAGGGGGAACAGTAGGTGAAAAACTGTTTTTT. Translation gives CSARDPTGGTVGEKLFF.

This clonotype was observed a handful of times. The chain links TRBV25-1 to TRBJ1-6, with D possibly being TRBD1 (6 bases). V shed 6 bases and J shed 7 bases, with 13 bases lying between them. The CDR3 has 14 amino acids. In germline, CDR1 is MGHDK, CDR2 SYGVNS. CDR3 in amino acids: CASSGGGWNSPLHF. The CDR3 region has the DNA TGTGCCAGCAGCGGGGGGGGCTGGAATTCACCCCTCCACTTT.

This clonotype was observed a handful of times. The rearrangement links TRBV12-3 or TRBV12-4 to TRBJ1-3; D ambiguous. Deletions cut 1 base from V and 4 bases from J, with 11 bases between. The CDR3 has 15 residues. The chain's CDR3 is CASSLVGPPGNTIYF. The DNA for the CDR3 is TGTGCCAGCAGTTTAGTGGGCCCCCCGGGAAACACCATATATTTT.

Notes on this clonotype: One junction end disagrees with the germline gene, perhaps due to a read error. This sequence joins TRBV11-2 and TRBJ2-7; TRBD2 might be the D (6 bases). The CDR3 has 13 residues. From germline, CDR1 is SGHAT and CDR2 FQNNGV. The CDR3 here is CASSPGLSGEQYF. Here the CDR3 DNA reads TGCGCCAGCAGCCCAGGACTATCCGGGGAGCAGTACTTC.

This clonotype was detected ten times or more. This chain links TRBV7-2 with TRBJ1-6; D gene unclear. There are 15 residues in the CDR3. CDR1 is SGHTA, CDR2 FQGNSA, per germline. Trimming took off 2 bases at V and 0 bases at J, with 5 bases between the two ends. CDR3 sequence (DNA): TGTGCCAGCAGCTTACAGAACTCCTATAATTCACCCCTCCACTTT. It encodes CASSLQNSYNSPLHF.

This clonotype was recorded only once. This rearrangement joins TRBV6-5 to TRBJ2-7; 10 nucleotides match TRBD2. The V gene end was trimmed by 3 bases and the J gene end by 0 bases; junction bases not matched to a gene: 8. The germline V gene has CDR1 MNHEY and CDR2 SVGAGI. The CDR3 is 17 amino acids. CDR3 nucleotide sequence: TGTGCCAGCAGTTATGCGTCGGCTAGCGGGAGCTCCTACGAGCAGTACTTC. Amino acid sequence: CASSYASASGSSYEQYF.

This clonotype was detected once. Given a much more abundant clone one base away, this may be a read error. The rearrangement joins TRBV28 to TRBJ1-1; the D is unclear. CDR3 length: 16 residues. The germline CDR1 and CDR2 sequences are MDHEN and SYDVKM. CDR3 residues: CASSLGRGNMNTETFF. The CDR3 nucleotides read TGTGCCAGCAGTTTAGGGCGGGGAAACATGAACACTGAAACTTTCTTT.

This clonotype was observed a few times. The rearrangement uses TRBV27 and TRBJ2-1, with TRBD2 matching over 10 bases. The CDR3 extends over 18 amino acids. Germline V gene data show CDR1 as MNHEY and CDR2 as SMNVEV (reference sequence). V trimming: 6 bases; J trimming: 4 bases; junction bases outside the gene matches: 15. CDR3 bases: TGTGCCAGCAGGGACGCTCGAGGGAGCGGGAGGGCTTACAATGAGCAGTTCTTC. It yields the protein CASRDARGSGRAYNEQFF.

The sample holds a few counts of this clonotype. DNA of the CDR3: TGTGCCTGGAAAACACAGGGGCAAGAGACCCAGTACTTC. Its translation is CAWKTQGQETQYF. This chain uses TRBV30 with TRBJ2-5, with 7 bases matching TRBD1. The CDR3 extends over 13 amino acids. Per germline, CDR1 GTSNPN and CDR2 SVGIG (reference sequence). V shed 4 bases and J 2 bases; nucleotides not matched to a gene: 4.

The J gene is TRBJ2-7, the V gene TRBV4-2; 9 nucleotides align to TRBD2. V was pared by 7 bases and J by 2 bases, with 9 bases of the junction left unmatched. The CDR3 runs 15 residues. Germline V gene data show CDR1 as LGHNA and CDR2 as YNFKEQ. The CDR3 region is CASKREREDPYEQYF. The CDR3, as DNA: TGTGCCAGCAAACGGGAGCGGGAGGACCCCTACGAGCAGTACTTC.

The genes are TRBV7-2 and TRBJ1-4, with 9 bases identical to TRBD1. The germline V gene encodes CDR1 SGHTA and CDR2 FQGNSA. The J segment lost 8 bases and the V segment lost 3 bases, leaving 4 bases of the junction unmatched. The CDR3 is made up of 14 amino acids. The CDR3 loop reads CASSFDRGDEKLFF. The CDR3 DNA sequence: TGTGCCAGCAGCTTCGACAGGGGGGACGAAAAACTGTTTTTT.

V and J are TRBV19 and TRBJ2-5; the D gene is possibly TRBD2 (6 bases). V lost 3 bases and J 5 bases, leaving 16 bases between the germline ends. This CDR3 contains 15 residues. CDR1 and CDR2 (germline): LNHDA, SQIVND (reference sequence). This chain's CDR3 is CASSMGGGAGETQYF. In DNA form, the CDR3 reads TGTGCCAGTAGTATGGGAGGAGGAGCCGGTGAGACCCAGTACTTC.